These 8 T cell receptor beta chains came from one sample sequenced in a study of T cell repertoires in cytomegalovirus infection. TCRdb fed the reads into MiXCR, producing one record per CDR3 protein. The sample consists of roughly 990,000 distinct CDR3 sequences, around a third of them appearing once. These receptors have no known antigen. The sample was cultured CD8+ T cells from PBMCs, taken from culture after CMV antigen stimulation. These receptors all stem from a human donor in good health (CMV status not recorded). Some clones in this sample may be carry-over from other donors' samples.

The rearrangement uses TRBV2 and TRBJ1-1, with TRBD1 matching over 8 bases. The germline V gene has CDR1 SNHLY and CDR2 FYNNEI. The junction had 15 bases not matched to a gene; V was cut back by 6 bases and J by 6 bases. The CDR3 covers 16 residues. CDR3 residues: CASSHERTGPEPEAFF. The CDR3 DNA is TGTGCCAGCAGCCATGAGAGGACAGGGCCGGAACCTGAAGCTTTCTTT.

V is TRBV7-6 and J is TRBJ2-5; 13 positions agree with TRBD2. With 5 bases clipped from V and 5 bases from J, the junction kept 11 bases outside the gene matches. This CDR3 is 17 amino acids long. CDR1 and CDR2 from the germline V gene are SGHVS and FNYEAQ. DNA for the CDR3: TGTGCCAGCAGCGCCTCGACTAGCGGGGGGAGTAGGGAGACCCAGTACTTC. Protein product: CASSASTSGGSRETQYF.

In its sample, this clonotype was seen a few times. For the CDR3, the DNA is TGTGCCAGCGGGCAGTCCCCTGAGGGCTACACCTTC. The encoded protein is CASGQSPEGYTF. V gene TRBV9 combines with J gene TRBJ1-2, with D hard to call. The CDR3 totals 12 residues. The germline V gene encodes CDR1 SGDLS and CDR2 YYNGEE. Trimming took 7 bases from V and 8 from J, leaving 15 bases between them.

Points on this clonotype: A read error may account for a junction end that differs from germline. This sequence joins TRBV13 and TRBJ1-2; perhaps TRBD1 as D (6 bases). The CDR3 is made up of 12 amino acids. Germline CDR1 reads PRHDT; CDR2 reads FYEKMQ (reference sequence). DNA of the CDR3: TGTGCCAGCAGCCTAGGGACAAATGGCTACACCTTC. Its protein product is CASSLGTNGYTF.

This clonotype was recorded many times. A junction boundary mismatches the germline segment, possibly from a read error. This sequence joins TRBV28 and TRBJ2-3; D not resolved. Germline-derived CDR1 and CDR2 are MDHEN and SYDVKM. The CDR3 has 15 residues. The CDR3 is CASSLWSSRTDTQYF. CDR3 DNA sequence: TGTGCCAGCAGTTTATGGTCATCCCGCACGGATACGCAGTATTTT.

The sample holds many counts of this clonotype. The chain has TRBV12-3 or TRBV12-4 and TRBJ2-3; a weak D match, TRBD2 (6 bases). The V gene lost 3 bases and the J gene lost 2 bases, with 21 bases spanning the gap. This CDR3 spans 18 amino acids. CDR3 residues: CASSFFPELADNTDTQYF. DNA for the CDR3: TGTGCCAGCAGTTTCTTCCCAGAGTTAGCGGATAACACAGATACGCAGTATTTT.

J is TRBJ1-2 and V is TRBV6-5; D is perhaps TRBD1 (5 bases). CDR1 and CDR2 (germline): MNHEY, SVGAGI. V lost 6 bases to trimming and J lost 3 bases, with 14 bases between them. This CDR3 region has 14 residues. The CDR3 loop is CASRRGPTYYGYTF. For the CDR3, the DNA is TGTGCCAGCAGACGGGGACCGACCTACTATGGCTACACCTTC.

A remark on this clonotype: The junction departs from germline at one end; a sequencing error may be responsible. V gene TRBV14 combines with J gene TRBJ1-1; D perhaps matches TRBD1 (5 bases). CDR1 and CDR2 from the germline V gene are SGHDN and FVKESK. The CDR3 spans 15 residues. The CDR3 loop is CVSSQVRDRNTEAFF. The CDR3 region has the DNA TGTGTCAGCAGCCAAGTTCGGGACCGCAACACTGAAGCTTTCTTT.